The following is a T cell receptor (beta chain) sequence with its context. Its antigen is not identified. Sequenced by immunoSEQ multiplex PCR; TCRdb stores in-frame clones only, minus some. The sample gives hundreds of thousands of clones, more than 75% of which show up once; 15% to 20% is in the top ten. Germline V gene lookup returns CDR1 MDHEN and CDR2 SYDVKM. The CDR3 extends over 15 amino acids. Trimming removed 5 bases at V and 1 base at J, with 15 bases between. Combination of CD45RO+ cells with CCR7-negative CD45RA+ TemRA cells was used for CD8 memory. The sample comes from a study of shared clonotypes between healthy human individuals. Study-wide points: Clonotypes shared by all four sorted-subset donors had higher generation probabilities than non-shared clonotypes. Naive CD4 clonotypes were shared across a handful of donors at roughly 5.3%. Among donors, sharing of clonotypes was expected to be affected by sequencing depth.

This receptor was identified in a young man in good health. Material for sequencing was memory CD8+ T cells sorted from blood. Subset here: CD45RO+ cells pooled with CCR7-negative TemRA cells. The chain carries TRBV28 and TRBJ2-7; TRBD1 is a possible D gene (7 bases). The CDR3 DNA is TGTGCCAGCAGTCGGGGGAGACAGGGATCCTACGAGCAGTACTTC. Its translation: CASSRGRQGSYEQYF.